The 12 T cell receptor beta chains below come from one sample, sequenced in a study of shared clonotypes between healthy human individuals. This table comes from immunoSEQ multiplex PCR, and its TCRdb copy is limited to in-frame clones, with some not included. The data contain 2 million or so clones, approximately 95% of them singletons. Sequenced: naive CD4+ T cells sorted from blood. Sample subset: CD45RA+ positively selected. The receptors shown here come from a man aged 18 to 29 in good health.

This sequence joins TRBV5-1 and TRBJ2-3; possible D gene TRBD2, 6 bases. Trimming shortened V by 4 bases and J by 1 base, and 13 bases separated the two germline ends. Germline CDR1 and CDR2: SGHRS and YFSETQ. This CDR3 contains 15 residues. The CDR3 DNA is TGCGCCAGCAGCGTTCGGGACTCCGGCACAGATACGCAGTATTTT. As protein: CASSVRDSGTDTQYF.

The rearrangement joins TRBV7-8 to TRBJ1-1; no clear D gene. The CDR3 spans 12 residues. The ends were cut back, 3 bases at V and 6 bases at J, with 8 bases in the middle. Germline V gene sequence: CDR1 SGHVS, CDR2 FQNEAQ. CDR3 coding DNA: TGTGCCAGCAGCTTGGATTCACCTGAAGCTTTCTTT. Encoded protein: CASSLDSPEAFF.

The V gene is TRBV13, the J gene TRBJ2-5; tentative D call: TRBD2 (6 bases). V was clipped by 6 bases and J by 9 bases, with 23 bases between them. The CDR3 has 15 amino acids. Germline CDR1 reads PRHDT; CDR2 reads FYEKMQ (reference sequence). CDR3 DNA sequence: TGTGCCAGCAGATCCGTGGCAAGCGGGCGTGTGGCCCAGTACTTC. This sequence encodes CASRSVASGRVAQYF.

The chain recombines TRBV30 with TRBJ1-2; 9 bases map to TRBD1. Trimming removed 5 bases from V and 7 bases from J; junction bases left unmatched: 8. Germline CDR1 is GTSNPN and CDR2 is SVGIG (reference sequence). CDR3 length: 13 amino acids. This CDR3 is CAWHRDRVGGYTF. The CDR3 coding sequence is TGTGCCTGGCACAGGGACAGGGTTGGTGGCTACACCTTC.

The chain links TRBV30 to TRBJ2-7; perhaps TRBD1 as D (6 bases). V was pared by 4 bases and J by 6 bases, with 16 bases between. Germline CDR1 GTSNPN, CDR2 SVGIG (reference sequence). The CDR3 contains 13 residues. The CDR3 DNA reads as TGTGCCTGGATTGGACAGACCTTCGGCGAGCAGTACTTC. Translating it yields CAWIGQTFGEQYF.

This clone was seen repeatedly, ten times or more. The chain links TRBV5-6 to TRBJ1-6; no definite D call. Trimming cost V 2 bases and J 8 bases, with 11 bases left between them. The length of the CDR3 is 14 residues. Germline-derived CDR1 and CDR2 are SGHDT and YYEEEE. The CDR3 DNA follows: TGTGCCAGCAGCTTAAAGGATCGGGATTCACCCCTCCACTTT. Translated: CASSLKDRDSPLHF.

This rearrangement joins TRBV7-2 to TRBJ2-1, with TRBD1 matching over 11 bases. Trimming took 5 bases from V and 7 from J; bases not matched to a gene: 7. The CDR3 sequence is 15 residues long. Germline V gives CDR1 SGHTA, CDR2 FQGNSA. In DNA form, the CDR3 reads TGTGCCAGCAGCAATGGACAGGGGGCTGGAAATGAGCAGTTCTTC. Amino acid sequence: CASSNGQGAGNEQFF.

The rearrangement joins TRBV7-9 to TRBJ1-6; 8 nucleotides line up with TRBD1. V lost 4 bases to trimming and J lost 7 bases; unmatched junction nucleotides: 3. CDR3 size: 14 residues. Germline V CDR1 and CDR2: SEHNR, FQNEAQ (reference sequence). The CDR3 reads CASSSTGANSPLHF. Written as DNA, the CDR3 is TGTGCCAGCAGCTCGACAGGGGCGAATTCACCCCTCCACTTT.

J is TRBJ1-1 and V is TRBV7-6, with TRBD1 as a possible D gene (6 bases). Trimming removed 2 bases from V and 4 bases from J, with 17 bases in between. From germline, CDR1 is SGHVS and CDR2 FNYEAQ. CDR3 size: 16 residues. The CDR3 DNA is TGTGCCAGCAGCTTAATCCCTCTGGGGGCCGGCACTGAAGCTTTCTTT. It is translated as CASSLIPLGAGTEAFF.

The genes are TRBV5-1 and TRBJ1-4; 7 nucleotides agree with TRBD1. The CDR3 has 16 amino acids. Germline V gene data show CDR1 as SGHRS and CDR2 as YFSETQ. With V trimmed by 5 bases and J by 3 bases, 10 bases remained unmatched. CDR3: CASSRSLGQPNEKLFF. CDR3 DNA: TGCGCCAGCAGTCGGAGCTTGGGACAGCCTAATGAAAAACTGTTTTTT.

The chain recombines TRBV6-5 with TRBJ1-3; the D gene is possibly TRBD1 (6 bases). Trimming removed 0 bases from V and 2 bases from J, with 11 bases in between. CDR1 is MNHEY and CDR2 is SVGAGI in the germline V gene. This CDR3 spans 16 amino acids. The CDR3 bases are TGTGCCAGCAGTTACTCGAATACAGGGACTGGAAACACCATATATTTT. Its translation: CASSYSNTGTGNTIYF.

V is TRBV2 and J is TRBJ2-1; a weak D match, TRBD2 (6 bases). This CDR3 is 15 amino acids long. V lost 3 bases, J lost 5 bases, and 14 bases lay in between. Germline V CDR1 and CDR2: SNHLY, FYNNEI. CDR3 nucleotide sequence: TGTGCCAGCAGTGAGACTAGTTTGGACCACAATGAGCAGTTCTTC. As protein: CASSETSLDHNEQFF.